These 18 T cell receptor beta chains were sequenced from one sample in a study of control samples from healthy donors and cancer patients. The assay was immunoSEQ multiplex PCR, and TCRdb's table has in-frame clones only and misses some. The sample lists 150,000 to 200,000 clones, about nine tenths occurring once. The sequenced sample consisted of blood. The source is a woman in her thirties in good health.

The V and J genes are TRBV7-6 and TRBJ1-6; no firm D call. Between the trimmed V and J ends, which lost 4 bases and 4 bases, there was a span of 5 bases. CDR1 is SGHVS and CDR2 is FNYEAQ in the germline V gene. This CDR3 comprises 13 residues. CDR3 amino acids: CASSSGYNSPLHF. CDR3 DNA: TGTGCCAGCAGCTCGGGGTATAATTCACCCCTCCACTTT. Using reference TRBV7-6 and TRBJ1-6 for the parts outside the CDR3, the full variable domain is GAGVSQSPRYKVTKRGQDVALRCDPISGHVSLYWYRQALGQGPEFLTYFNYEAQQDKSGLPNDRFSAERPEGSISTLTIQRTEQRDSAMYRCASSSGYNSPLHFGNGTRLTVT.

This rearrangement joins TRBV30 to TRBJ2-5; possibly TRBD1 for D (5 bases). The V gene lost 3 bases and the J gene lost 5 bases, with 10 bases spanning the gap. The CDR3 length is 12 residues. Germline CDR1 reads GTSNPN; CDR2 reads SVGIG (reference sequence). The CDR3 here is CAWSQGKETQYF. Written as DNA, the CDR3 is TGTGCCTGGAGCCAGGGAAAGGAGACCCAGTACTTC.

The chain carries TRBV11-2 and TRBJ2-6; no definite D call. The V end lost 7 bases, the J end lost 0 bases, and 19 bases lay between the germline ends. The CDR3 length is 18 residues. CDR1 and CDR2 (germline): SGHAT, FQNNGV. DNA for the CDR3: TGTGCCAGCACCCCCCGGGCATCCCTATTCTCTGGGGCCAACGTCCTGACTTTC. This sequence encodes CASTPRASLFSGANVLTF.

J is TRBJ1-1 and V is TRBV2; 8 positions match TRBD1. Germline V gene lookup returns CDR1 SNHLY and CDR2 FYNNEI. The CDR3 length is 16 residues. The V segment lost 3 bases and the J segment 6 bases; nucleotides outside the gene matches: 12. In nucleotides, the CDR3 is TGTGCCAGCAGTGACCAGGGGGCGAATCGAGGGCCTGAAGCTTTCTTT. The encoded protein is CASSDQGANRGPEAFF.

The rearrangement joins TRBV11-2 to TRBJ2-5, with no clear D. Per the germline V gene, CDR1 is SGHAT and CDR2 is FQNNGV. This CDR3 comprises 13 residues. Trimming pared 0 bases from V and 2 bases from J, leaving 4 bases between. The CDR3 here is CASSLEQQETQYF. The CDR3 region has the DNA TGTGCCAGCAGCTTAGAACAGCAAGAGACCCAGTACTTC. The whole variable domain, remainder taken from reference TRBV11-2 and TRBJ2-5, is EAGVAQSPRYKIIEKRQSVAFWCNPISGHATLYWYQQILGQGPKLLIQFQNNGVVDDSQLPKDRFSAERLKGVDSTLKIQPAKLEDSAVYLCASSLEQQETQYFGPGTRLLVL.

Only a few counts were recorded for this clone. The J gene is TRBJ2-7, the V gene TRBV27; D not certain. The CDR3 has 10 residues. Per the germline V gene, CDR1 is MNHEY and CDR2 is SMNVEV (reference sequence). Trimming stripped 10 bases from V and 1 base from J, with 5 bases between. DNA of the CDR3: TGTGCCACGCGATCCTACGAGCAGTACTTC. Encoded protein: CATRSYEQYF.

This chain links TRBV9 with TRBJ1-4; D remains unclear. Germline lookup yields CDR1 SGDLS and CDR2 YYNGEE. V lost 3 bases to trimming and J lost 4 bases, with 7 bases between them. The CDR3 runs 13 residues. In nucleotides, the CDR3 is TGTGCCAGCAGCGCGGGGTATAATGAAAAACTGTTTTTT. Its translation: CASSAGYNEKLFF.

This clone appeared a single time. The chain joins TRBV9 to TRBJ2-2, with 8 bases lining up with TRBD1. Looked up from germline, CDR1 is SGDLS and CDR2 is YYNGEE. Losses at the gene ends were 3 bases for V and 7 bases for J; bases not matched to a gene: 5. CDR3 length: 14 amino acids. In nucleotides, the CDR3 is TGTGCCAGCAGCGGACGACAGGGGATCGGGGAGCTGTTTTTT. Translated: CASSGRQGIGELFF.

This chain connects TRBV2 to TRBJ1-5; 9 bases map to TRBD1. This CDR3 spans 15 amino acids. Unmatched junction bases numbered 4, after V lost 4 bases and J lost 3 bases. Looked up from germline, CDR1 is SNHLY and CDR2 is FYNNEI. CDR3 residues: CASSVNRGHNQPQHF. The CDR3, as DNA: TGTGCCAGCAGTGTAAACAGGGGGCACAATCAGCCCCAGCATTTT.

The chain links TRBV6-5 to TRBJ2-5; tentatively, D is TRBD1 or TRBD2 (5 bases each). This CDR3 has 13 amino acids. V dropped 6 bases and J dropped 4 bases, with 12 bases sitting between them. Germline CDR1 reads MNHEY; CDR2 reads SVGAGI. The chain's CDR3 is CASRGTVRETQYF. CDR3 sequence (DNA): TGTGCCAGCAGGGGGACGGTCCGAGAGACCCAGTACTTC.

This chain connects TRBV4-1 to TRBJ2-7; D may match TRBD1 or TRBD2 (5 bases each). CDR1 is MGHRA and CDR2 is YSYEKL in the germline V gene. The CDR3 extends over 15 amino acids. Trimming pared 2 bases from V and 3 bases from J, leaving 14 bases between. The CDR3 sequence: CASSQSWGKNYEQYF. The CDR3 DNA reads as TGCGCCAGCAGCCAATCTTGGGGGAAAAACTACGAGCAGTACTTC.

The chain uses TRBV18 and TRBJ1-2, with TRBD1 matching 7 bases. The trim removed 3 bases at V and 2 bases at J, leaving 6 bases unmatched. Germline CDR1 and CDR2: KGHSH and LQKENI. The CDR3 runs to 15 residues. In DNA, the CDR3 is TGTGCCAGCTCACCTCGACAGGGTTCGAACTATGGCTACACCTTC. Protein sequence: CASSPRQGSNYGYTF.

The chain couples TRBV5-4 to TRBJ2-5; D ambiguous. V shed 4 bases and J shed 1 base, with 8 bases lying between them. The CDR3 loop spans 13 amino acids. Germline CDR1 reads SGHNT; CDR2 reads YYREEE (reference sequence). The CDR3 bases are TGTGCCAGCAGCCGACGGGTCCAAGAGACCCAGTACTTC. Its protein product is CASSRRVQETQYF.

CDR3 sequence (DNA): TGTGCCAGTAGTGATAACAAGGGGTGGCATCAGCCCCAGCATTTT. Residues: CASSDNKGWHQPQHF. The J gene is TRBJ1-5, the V gene TRBV19; possible D gene TRBD1, 5 bases. V lost 5 bases and J lost 5, with 16 bases in between. The CDR3 runs 15 residues. CDR1 is LNHDA and CDR2 is SQIVND in the germline V gene (reference sequence).

This clone was found a few times. The chain combines TRBV18 with TRBJ2-7, with no clear D. This CDR3 comprises 15 residues. The V gene's germline CDR1 is KGHSH and CDR2 LQKENI. Trimming stripped 0 bases from V and 3 bases from J, with 12 bases between. CDR3 loop: CASSPPNQALYEQYF. The CDR3, as DNA: TGTGCCAGCTCACCACCGAACCAGGCTCTCTACGAGCAGTACTTC.

The rearrangement uses TRBV5-1 and TRBJ1-3; 8 nucleotides agree with TRBD1. This CDR3 is 14 amino acids long. Trimming removed 4 bases from V and 2 bases from J; junction bases left unmatched: 2. Germline lookup yields CDR1 SGHRS and CDR2 YFSETQ. The CDR3, as DNA: TGCGCCAGCAGCGAGGACAGGGCTGGAAACACCATATATTTT. Protein sequence: CASSEDRAGNTIYF.

The gene calls are TRBV28 and TRBJ1-1; 8 bases are shared with TRBD1. J lost 11 bases, V lost 5 bases, and 7 bases had no gene match. Germline V lookup: CDR1 MDHEN, CDR2 SYDVKM. The CDR3 spans 12 residues. CDR3 sequence (DNA): TGTGCCAGCAGTATGCAGGGGGCGCGGGCTTTCTTT. Amino acids: CASSMQGARAFF. Full variable domain (missing parts from reference TRBV28 and TRBJ1-1): DVKVTQSSRYLVKRTGEKVFLECVQDMDHENMFWYRQDPGLGLRLIYFSYDVKMKEKGDIPEGYSVSREKKERFSLILESASTNQTSMYLCASSMQGARAFFGQGTRLTVV.

This chain uses TRBV11-3 with TRBJ2-1; TRBD1 matches 7 bases. The CDR3 covers 14 residues. The germline V gene encodes CDR1 SGHNT and CDR2 YENEEA. V was pared by 5 bases and J by 3 bases, with 4 bases of the junction left unmatched. The CDR3 DNA is TGTGCCAGCAGCGGACAGGACGGCTACAATGAGCAGTTCTTC. Amino acid sequence: CASSGQDGYNEQFF.